This T cell receptor beta chain was found in a study of post-analysis software for immune sequencing data. For the study at large: Progressive-relapsing, secondary progressive and relapsing-remitting multiple sclerosis were among the disease courses included. Overall study results and limits: Among a few TRBV segments more frequent in patients than controls were TRBV5-6, TRBV5-1 and TRBV20-1. Normalized Chao1 diversity in multiple sclerosis patients fell significantly below that of controls.

This clonotype has a count of ten or more. Its antigen is unknown. The TCR beta cDNA libraries contained unique molecular identifiers. The T cell input of roughly 0.9 to 11 million gave roughly 0.5 million cDNA molecules. TCRdb re-called the PCR reads through MiXCR, storing one row per CDR3 protein. The repertoire holds around 260,000 distinct CDR3 sequences, with roughly a third as singletons. CDR1 and CDR2 from the germline V gene are SGHTA and FQGNSA. The V gene lost 1 base and the J gene lost 5 bases, with 8 bases spanning the gap. The CDR3 loop spans 14 amino acids. This chain joins TRBV7-2 and TRBJ2-2; TRBD1 is a possible D gene (5 bases). The sequence was collected from a girl between 10 and 17 years old with multiple sclerosis. The material sequenced was blood. CDR3 protein: CASSLGQGTGELFF. The CDR3 coding sequence is TGTGCCAGCAGCTTAGGCCAGGGAACCGGGGAGCTGTTTTTT.